This TCR beta chain is drawn from a study of identical twins. Germline V lookup: CDR1 SSHAT, CDR2 FNYEAQ (reference sequence). The CDR3 extends over 13 amino acids. One entry per CDR3 protein results from TCRdb running MiXCR on the 5' RACE reads. The repertoire includes 690,000 or so distinct CDR3 sequences, 8.6% of them detected once, and approximately 0.89% sits in the top ten. In its sample, this clonotype was seen a few times. Mismatch with germline at one junction end may stem from a read error. The same sample was also studied in work on yellow fever vaccine responses in identical twins.

This sequence joins TRBV7-7 and TRBJ2-3; 7 bases line up with TRBD2. The clonotype comes from a woman aged 18-29 years in good health. The source material was PBMCs. The CDR3 sequence is CASSASGKNTQYF. In DNA, the CDR3 is TGTGCTAGCAGCGCCAGCGGGAAGAATACGCAGTATTTT.